The TCR beta chain described here comes from a study of STAT3 mutations in large granular lymphocyte leukemia. The study, taken as a whole, reports: At least one immunodominant TCR beta clonotype appeared in every T-cell large granular lymphocyte leukemia patient.

Concerning this clone itself: Its antigen is unknown.

Method: immunoSEQ multiplex PCR; TCRdb's copy keeps in-frame clones and lacks some. The sample comprises roughly 13,000 clones, 88% of which are singletons, and 9% to 15% rests with the top ten. Losses at the gene ends were 6 bases for V and 2 bases for J; bases not matched to a gene: 3. Germline values: CDR1 MNHEY, CDR2 SMNVEV (reference sequence). This CDR3 contains 15 residues. The clonotype was recovered from a human donor with T large granular lymphocyte leukemia. Some clones in this sample may be carry-over from other donors' samples. Sequences were obtained from PBMCs. The V gene is TRBV27, the J gene TRBJ1-6, with TRBD1 identical over 8 bases. For the CDR3, the DNA is TGTGCCAGCAGGACAGGGGAGGCCTATAATTCACCCCTCCACTTT. This codes for CASRTGEAYNSPLHF.